Below, one T cell receptor beta chain is given with its context. This sample is part of a study of T-cell memory formation after mild COVID-19. TCRdb used MiXCR to reprocess the 5' RACE reads, holding one entry per CDR3 protein. The table has 150,000 to 200,000 distinct CDR3 sequences, about a sixth seen once. Trimming cost V 4 bases and J 2 bases, with 12 bases left between them. The length of the CDR3 is 14 residues. CDR1 MNHEY and CDR2 SMNVEV come from the germline V gene (reference sequence). The chain combines TRBV27 with TRBJ2-7; weak D call: TRBD2 (6 bases). The sample consisted of PBMCs or a T cell subset sorted from them (not recorded which). The sequence was collected from an adult woman who had mild COVID-19 (a few samples of this study predate the infection). Cell type and time point are not known. The CDR3, as DNA: TGTGCCAGCAGTTCGGGACTGGCGGCCTACGAGCAGTACTTC. Translation gives CASSSGLAAYEQYF.